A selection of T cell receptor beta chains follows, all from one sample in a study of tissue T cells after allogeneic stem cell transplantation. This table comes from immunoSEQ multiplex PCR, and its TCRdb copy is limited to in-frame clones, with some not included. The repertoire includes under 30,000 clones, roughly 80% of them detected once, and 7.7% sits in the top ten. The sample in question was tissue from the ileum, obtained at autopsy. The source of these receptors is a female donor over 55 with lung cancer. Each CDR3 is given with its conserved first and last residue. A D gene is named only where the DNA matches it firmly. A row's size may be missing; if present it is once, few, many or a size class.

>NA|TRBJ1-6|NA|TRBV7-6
TGTGCCAGCACGCGTGGCCCAGGATCACCCCTCCACTTT
CASTRGPGSPLHF
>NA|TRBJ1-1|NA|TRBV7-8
TGTGCCAGCAGCTTAGCGTTGGGCTTTCGGACTGAAGCTTTCTTT
CASSLALGFRTEAFF
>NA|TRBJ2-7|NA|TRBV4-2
TGTGCCAGCAGCCGAATCGGCGCGGGCACCTACGAGCAGTACTTC
CASSRIGAGTYEQYF
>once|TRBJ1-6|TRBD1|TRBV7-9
TGTGCCAGCACCTCCTACCCGCCGACAGGGGATTCACCCCTCCACTTT
CASTSYPPTGDSPLHF
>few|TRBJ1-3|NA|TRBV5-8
TGTGCCAGCAGCTTGATTTCGGGGGCCGTAGGGAACACCATATATTTT
CASSLISGAVGNTIYF
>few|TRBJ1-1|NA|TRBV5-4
TGTGCCAGCAGCTTCGGGGATTCTGAAGCTTTCTTT
CASSFGDSEAFF
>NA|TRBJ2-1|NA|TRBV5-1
TGCGCCAGCAGTGAGAACACAGGGCCCAATGAGCAGTTCTTC
CASSENTGPNEQFF
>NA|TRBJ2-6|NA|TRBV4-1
TGCGCCAGCAGCCAAGTGAGGCAGGGTCTGGCTGGGGCCAACGTCCTGACTTTC
CASSQVRQGLAGANVLTF
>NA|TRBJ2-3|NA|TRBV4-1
TGCGCCAGCAGATCTGGGCTGGCGGGCCTCATGGAGGTGGCAGATACGCAGTATTTT
CASRSGLAGLMEVADTQYF
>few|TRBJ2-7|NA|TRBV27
TGTGCCCGGAAACTCTTCATCTCCTACGAGCAGTACTTC
CARKLFISYEQYF
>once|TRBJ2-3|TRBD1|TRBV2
TGTGCCAGCAGCCGGACAGGGTTGGCAGATACGCAGTATTTT
CASSRTGLADTQYF
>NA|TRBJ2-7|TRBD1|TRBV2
TGTGCCAGCAGTTCCCAGGGGGAAGGTGACGAGCAGTACTTC
CASSSQGEGDEQYF
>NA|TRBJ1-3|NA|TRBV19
TGTGCCAGTAGTATAGATCGACAGGCCTTCTCTGGAAACACCATATATTTT
CASSIDRQAFSGNTIYF
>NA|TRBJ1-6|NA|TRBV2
TGTGCCAGCAGTGAATACGGGCTGGCGGGGTCACCCCTCCACTTT
CASSEYGLAGSPLHF
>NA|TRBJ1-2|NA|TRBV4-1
TGCGCCAGCAGCCAACGGGAAGCCTCCTTCTATGGCTACACCTTC
CASSQREASFYGYTF
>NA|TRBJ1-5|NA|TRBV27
TGTGCCAGCCGGAATGGGGGGGGCCAGCCCCAGCATTTT
CASRNGGGQPQHF
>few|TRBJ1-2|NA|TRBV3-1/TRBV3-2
TGTGCCAGCAGCCGTGGACAGAACTATGGCTACACCTTC
CASSRGQNYGYTF
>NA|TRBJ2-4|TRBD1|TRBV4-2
TGTGCCAGCAGCCAAGATAGGGGACAGGGAGGGGACATTCAGTACTTC
CASSQDRGQGGDIQYF
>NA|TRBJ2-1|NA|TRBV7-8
TGTGCCAGCAGCGGACAGTTTAACTACAATGAGCAGTTCTTC
CASSGQFNYNEQFF
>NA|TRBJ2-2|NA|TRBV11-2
TGTGCCAGCAGCTTAGTCCCAGGGAACACCGGGGAGCTGTTTTTT
CASSLVPGNTGELFF
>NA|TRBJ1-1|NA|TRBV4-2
TGTGCCAGCAGCCAAGAAGCGACACGGACGAACACTGAAGCTTTCTTT
CASSQEATRTNTEAFF
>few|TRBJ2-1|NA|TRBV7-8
TGTGCCAGCAGCCTCGGAGACCCCTACAATGAGCAGTTCTTC
CASSLGDPYNEQFF
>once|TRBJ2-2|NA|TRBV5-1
TGCGCCAGCAGCCCGCGACTAGGAACCTCCGGGGAGCTGTTTTTT
CASSPRLGTSGELFF
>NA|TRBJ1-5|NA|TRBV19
TGTGCCACAGCCCTTGGGGGGTTTGCGTATAGCAATCAGCCCCAGCATTTT
CATALGGFAYSNQPQHF
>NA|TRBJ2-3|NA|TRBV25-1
TGTGCCAGCAGTGAATGGGGCCCAGATACGCAGTATTTT
CASSEWGPDTQYF
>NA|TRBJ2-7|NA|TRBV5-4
TGTGCCAGCAGCTTAGGGGGCTACGAGCAGTACTTC
CASSLGGYEQYF
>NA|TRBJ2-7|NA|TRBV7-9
TGTGCCAGCAGCAATACAAGGTGGCCGGGCTACGAGCAGTACTTC
CASSNTRWPGYEQYF
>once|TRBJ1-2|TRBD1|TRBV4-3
TGCGCCAGCAGCCAAGAAGGGGGCTGGGGGGACTATAACTATGGCTACACCTTC
CASSQEGGWGDYNYGYTF
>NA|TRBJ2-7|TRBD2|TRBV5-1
TGCGCCAGCAGCTTGGCGGCTAGCGGGAGGGGGTACGAGCAGTACTTC
CASSLAASGRGYEQYF
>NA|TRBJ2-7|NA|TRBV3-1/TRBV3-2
TGTGCCAGCAGCCAAGTTAGGTGGCAACGGGGCCGCCGGGGACCCTACGAGCAGTACTTC
CASSQVRWQRGRRGPYEQYF
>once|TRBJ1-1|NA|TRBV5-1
TGCGCCAGCAGCGGGGCGAAGGGAGACACTGAAGCTTTCTTT
CASSGAKGDTEAFF
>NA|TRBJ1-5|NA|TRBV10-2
TGCGCCAGCAGTGATCCATGGAATAGCAATCAGCCCCAGCATTTT
CASSDPWNSNQPQHF
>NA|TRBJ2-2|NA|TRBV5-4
TGTGCCAGCAGCCACCGAGGCACCGGGGAGCTGTTTTTT
CASSHRGTGELFF
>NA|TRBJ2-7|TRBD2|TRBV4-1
TGCGCCAGCAGCCGCAGGCAGACTAGCGAGAGATCCTACGAGCAGTACTTC
CASSRRQTSERSYEQYF
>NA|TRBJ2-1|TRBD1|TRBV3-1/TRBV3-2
TGTGCCAGCAGCCATCCGCAACCAAGGACAGGGAGCTCCTACAATGAGCAGTTCTTC
CASSHPQPRTGSSYNEQFF
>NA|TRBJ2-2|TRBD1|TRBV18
TGTGCCAGCTCACCCATGTCGACAGGGGCGCTAAAGACCGGGGAGCTGTTTTTT
CASSPMSTGALKTGELFF
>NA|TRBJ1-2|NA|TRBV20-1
TGCAGTGCTAGTGTCCAGGGTATCTATGGCTACACCTTC
CSASVQGIYGYTF